The 19 T cell receptor beta chains in this list originate from one sample, sequenced in a study of blood T cell repertoires in COVID-19. Generated by immunoSEQ multiplex PCR, the TCRdb table keeps only in-frame clones and is missing some. Of 250,000 to 300,000 clones in the sample, approximately 89% are singletons; the top ten hold 11%. Input material: peripheral blood. These receptors were taken from a woman in her twenties or thirties with COVID-19, enrolled during active disease.

V and J are TRBV5-6 and TRBJ2-7; a weak D match, TRBD1 (6 bases). The CDR3 covers 11 residues. Germline loops: CDR1 SGHDT, CDR2 YYEEEE. V lost 4 bases and J 9 bases, leaving 11 bases between the germline ends. Written as DNA, the CDR3 is TGTGCCAGCAGCCTTGGCAGGGGGCAGTACTTC. Protein sequence: CASSLGRGQYF.

This chain connects TRBV5-4 to TRBJ2-1; 10 bases fit TRBD1. The V segment lost 2 bases and the J segment 9 bases; nucleotides outside the gene matches: 8. Germline V gives CDR1 SGHNT, CDR2 YYREEE (reference sequence). The CDR3 sequence is 15 residues long. The CDR3 sequence: CASSLDRGRGSEQFF. In DNA, the CDR3 is TGTGCCAGCAGCTTAGACAGGGGGCGCGGTAGTGAGCAGTTCTTC. The full variable domain, rest sourced from reference TRBV5-4 and TRBJ2-1, is ETGVTQSPTHLIKTRGQQVTLRCSSQSGHNTVSWYQQALGQGPQFIFQYYREEENGRGNFPPRFSGLQFPNYSSELNVNALELDDSALYLCASSLDRGRGSEQFFGPGTRLTVL.

V is TRBV5-1 and J is TRBJ1-1, with 7 nucleotides matching TRBD1. Germline V gene sequence: CDR1 SGHRS, CDR2 YFSETQ. The CDR3 is 15 amino acids. V dropped 0 bases and J dropped 0; count of bases not matched to a gene: 2. The CDR3 here is CASSLVQGVNTEAFF. Here the CDR3 DNA reads TGCGCCAGCAGCTTGGTCCAGGGGGTGAACACTGAAGCTTTCTTT.

The chain carries TRBV3-1 (or the pseudogene TRBV3-2) and TRBJ2-7, with D unresolved. Trimming took 2 bases from V and 2 from J, leaving 4 bases between them. The CDR3 is made up of 12 amino acids. Germline values: CDR1 LGHDT, CDR2 YNNKEL (reference sequence). The CDR3 DNA reads TGTGCCAGCAGCCAATCCGCCTACGAGCAGTACTTC. It codes for CASSQSAYEQYF.

The chain has TRBV5-1 and TRBJ1-1, with D possibly matching TRBD1 (5 bases). There are 15 residues in the CDR3. Germline V lookup: CDR1 SGHRS, CDR2 YFSETQ. V was shortened by 3 bases and J by 5 bases, with 17 bases between the two germline ends. In nucleotides, the CDR3 is TGCGCCAGCAGCTCTCCAAACATGGGGGGAACTGAAGCTTTCTTT. As protein: CASSSPNMGGTEAFF.

The chain carries TRBV11-2 and TRBJ1-2, with TRBD1 identical over 10 bases. V shed 7 bases and J 6 bases; nucleotides not matched to a gene: 8. The V gene's germline CDR1 is SGHAT and CDR2 FQNNGV. The CDR3 totals 14 residues. CDR3 nucleotides: TGTGCCAGCAAAAAGAGGGGACAGGGGAATGGCTACACCTTC. It encodes CASKKRGQGNGYTF.

This clone has just a few counts. This chain links TRBV30 with TRBJ1-1; the match to TRBD1 covers 7 bases. Trimming removed 7 bases from V and 2 bases from J; junction bases left unmatched: 10. From germline, CDR1 is GTSNPN and CDR2 SVGIG (reference sequence). The CDR3 covers 14 residues. The DNA for the CDR3 is TGTGCCTTCGTCCCGGGACAGTATAACACTGAAGCTTTCTTT. Translated: CAFVPGQYNTEAFF.

The genes are TRBV6-5 and TRBJ1-2; 7 bases map to TRBD1. This CDR3 spans 15 amino acids. Trimming took 0 bases from V and 6 from J; bases not matched to a gene: 7. The germline CDR1 and CDR2 sequences are MNHEY and SVGAGI. The CDR3 coding sequence is TGTGCCAGCAGTTACTCGCCGACAGGGAGACATGGCTACACCTTC. Its protein is CASSYSPTGRHGYTF.

The chain uses TRBV14 and TRBJ1-1, with 8 bases identical to TRBD1. The ends lost 3 bases at V and 0 bases at J; junction bases unmatched: 3. The germline CDR1 and CDR2 sequences are SGHDN and FVKESK. This CDR3 has 15 amino acids. The CDR3 coding sequence is TGTGCCAGCAGCCAGGGACAGGCGTTGAACACTGAAGCTTTCTTT. Encoded protein: CASSQGQALNTEAFF. Supplemented by reference TRBV14 and TRBJ1-1, the full variable domain reads EAGVTQFPSHSVIEKGQTVTLRCDPISGHDNLYWYRRVMGKEIKFLLHFVKESKQDESGMPNNRFLAERTGGTYSTLKVQPAELEDSGVYFCASSQGQALNTEAFFGQGTRLTVV.

The rearrangement joins TRBV19 to TRBJ2-7, with 9 bases identical to TRBD1. The trim removed 6 bases at V and 4 bases at J, leaving 7 bases unmatched. Germline CDR1 LNHDA, CDR2 SQIVND (reference sequence). This CDR3 region has 14 residues. CDR3 sequence: CASSPGQGYYEQYF. The CDR3 nucleotides are TGTGCCAGTAGCCCCGGACAGGGGTATTACGAGCAGTACTTC.

The chain couples TRBV3-1 (or the pseudogene TRBV3-2) to TRBJ1-1; TRBD1 is a possible D gene (5 bases). Germline V lookup: CDR1 LGHDT, CDR2 YNNKEL (reference sequence). The CDR3 sequence is 14 residues long. V was shortened by 0 bases and J by 6 bases, with 11 bases between the two germline ends. The CDR3 region is CASSQDLRQPEAFF. CDR3 DNA sequence: TGTGCCAGCAGCCAAGATCTTAGACAGCCTGAAGCTTTCTTT.

V usage is TRBV6-5 and J usage is TRBJ2-7, with a tentative D call TRBD2 (6 bases). The CDR3 covers 15 residues. V was cut by 2 bases and J by 2 bases, with 13 bases left in between. Looked up from germline, CDR1 is MNHEY and CDR2 is SVGAGI. This chain's CDR3 is CASSYVTGETYEQYF. The CDR3 DNA sequence: TGTGCCAGCAGTTACGTTACGGGGGAAACCTACGAGCAGTACTTC.

V gene TRBV6-5 combines with J gene TRBJ1-1; possibly TRBD1 for D (6 bases). There are 15 residues in the CDR3. Germline V gene data show CDR1 as MNHEY and CDR2 as SVGAGI. V lost 6 bases, J lost 1 base, and 15 bases lay in between. The CDR3 spells CASSDRFAGNTEAFF. The CDR3 DNA follows: TGTGCCAGCAGCGACAGGTTCGCGGGGAACACTGAAGCTTTCTTT.

J is TRBJ2-2 and V is TRBV9, with 13 bases identical to TRBD2. This CDR3 is 19 amino acids long. Germline lookup yields CDR1 SGDLS and CDR2 YYNGEE. The junction had 8 bases not matched to a gene; V was cut back by 3 bases and J by 0 bases. For the CDR3, the DNA is TGTGCCAGCAGCGGCCGACTAGCGGGGGGACCCGCGAACACCGGGGAGCTGTTTTTT. Protein sequence: CASSGRLAGGPANTGELFF.

The chain links TRBV5-8 to TRBJ2-7; D call uncertain. This CDR3 has 12 amino acids. V lost 0 bases to trimming and J lost 6 bases, with 7 bases between them. Germline V CDR1 and CDR2: SGHTS, YDEGEE. Written as DNA, the CDR3 is TGTGCCAGCAGCTTGGTGGTGGCCGAGCAGTACTTC. Its translation: CASSLVVAEQYF.

The table lists this clone with a few counts. The V call is TRBV15, the J call TRBJ1-1; 9 nucleotides align to TRBD1. Germline loops: CDR1 LNHNV, CDR2 YYDKDF (reference sequence). The CDR3 runs to 15 residues. With V trimmed by 5 bases and J by 5 bases, 9 bases remained unmatched. CDR3 DNA: TGTGCCACCAGCGGATACAGGGGGCTGGGAACTGAAGCTTTCTTT. Amino acid sequence: CATSGYRGLGTEAFF.

The chain joins TRBV6-1 to TRBJ1-6; D uncertain. The germline CDR1 and CDR2 sequences are MNHNS and SASEGT. CDR3 size: 16 residues. Trimming took off 2 bases at V and 6 bases at J, with 14 bases between the two ends. CDR3 sequence: CASSEPRGGSNSPLHF. The CDR3 DNA sequence: TGTGCCAGCAGTGAACCCCGGGGAGGTTCTAATTCACCCCTCCACTTT.

In this sample, this clone turned up once. This sequence joins TRBV27 and TRBJ1-6, with D hard to call. In germline, CDR1 is MNHEY, CDR2 SMNVEV (reference sequence). CDR3 length: 14 amino acids. Trimming left V 5 bases short and J 5 bases short, with 10 bases between. DNA of the CDR3: TGTGCCAGCAGTGTCACAACCAATAATTCACCCCTCCACTTT. Translating it yields CASSVTTNNSPLHF.

The V and J genes are TRBV7-9 and TRBJ1-6; TRBD1 is a possible D gene (5 bases). Trimming took off 4 bases at V and 8 bases at J, with 24 bases between the two ends. CDR3 length equals 18 residues. CDR1 and CDR2 (germline): SEHNR, FQNEAQ (reference sequence). The CDR3 DNA follows: TGTGCCAGCAGCTATGAGGCGGGGAGGGGCCCCTGGGATTCACCCCTCCACTTT. This sequence encodes CASSYEAGRGPWDSPLHF.